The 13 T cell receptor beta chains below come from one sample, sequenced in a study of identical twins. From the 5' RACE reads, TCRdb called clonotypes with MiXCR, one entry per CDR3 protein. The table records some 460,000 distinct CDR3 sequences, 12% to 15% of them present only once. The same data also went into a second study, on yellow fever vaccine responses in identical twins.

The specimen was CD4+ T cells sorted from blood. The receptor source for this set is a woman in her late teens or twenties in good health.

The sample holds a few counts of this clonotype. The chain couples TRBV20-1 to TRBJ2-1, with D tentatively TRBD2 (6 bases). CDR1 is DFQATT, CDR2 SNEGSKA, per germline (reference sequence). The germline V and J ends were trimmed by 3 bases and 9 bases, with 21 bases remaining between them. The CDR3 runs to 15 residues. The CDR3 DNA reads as TGCAGTGCTAGGCGGGTCGGGAGTCTATTGCGTGAGCAGTTCTTC. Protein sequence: CSARRVGSLLREQFF.

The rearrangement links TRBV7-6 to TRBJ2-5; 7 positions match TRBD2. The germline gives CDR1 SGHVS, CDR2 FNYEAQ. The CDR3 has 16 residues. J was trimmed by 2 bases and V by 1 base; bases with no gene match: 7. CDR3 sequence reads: CASSLGSSGAQETQYF. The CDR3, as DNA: TGTGCCAGCAGCTTAGGTTCTAGCGGAGCTCAAGAGACCCAGTACTTC. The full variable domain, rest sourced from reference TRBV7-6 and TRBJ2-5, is GAGVSQSPRYKVTKRGQDVALRCDPISGHVSLYWYRQALGQGPEFLTYFNYEAQQDKSGLPNDRFSAERPEGSISTLTIQRTEQRDSAMYRCASSLGSSGAQETQYFGPGTRLLVL.

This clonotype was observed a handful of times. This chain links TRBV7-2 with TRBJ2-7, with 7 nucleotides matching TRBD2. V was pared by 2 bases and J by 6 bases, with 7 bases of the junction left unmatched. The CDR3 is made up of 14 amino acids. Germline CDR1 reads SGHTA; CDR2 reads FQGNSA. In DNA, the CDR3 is TGTGCCAGCAGCTTAAGAAGCGGGGCCGGCGAGCAGTACTTC. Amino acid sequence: CASSLRSGAGEQYF. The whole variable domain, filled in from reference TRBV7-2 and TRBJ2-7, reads GAGVSQSPSNKVTEKGKDVELRCDPISGHTALYWYRQSLGQGLEFLIYFQGNSAPDKSGLPSDRFSAERTGGSVSTLTIQRTQQEDSAVYLCASSLRSGAGEQYFGPGTRLTVT.

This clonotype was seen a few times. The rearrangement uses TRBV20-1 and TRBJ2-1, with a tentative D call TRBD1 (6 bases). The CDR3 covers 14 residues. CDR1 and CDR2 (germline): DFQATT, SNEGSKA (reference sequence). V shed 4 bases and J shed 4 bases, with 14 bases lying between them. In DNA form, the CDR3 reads TGCAGTGCTAATTGGCAGGGGATATACAATGAGCAGTTCTTC. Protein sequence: CSANWQGIYNEQFF.

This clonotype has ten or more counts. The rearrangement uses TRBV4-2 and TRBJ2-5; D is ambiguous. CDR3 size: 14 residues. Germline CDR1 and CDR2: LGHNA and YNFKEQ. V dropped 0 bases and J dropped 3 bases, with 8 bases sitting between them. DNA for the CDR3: TGTGCCAGCAGCCAAGATTTTGGGAAAGAGACCCAGTACTTC. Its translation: CASSQDFGKETQYF.

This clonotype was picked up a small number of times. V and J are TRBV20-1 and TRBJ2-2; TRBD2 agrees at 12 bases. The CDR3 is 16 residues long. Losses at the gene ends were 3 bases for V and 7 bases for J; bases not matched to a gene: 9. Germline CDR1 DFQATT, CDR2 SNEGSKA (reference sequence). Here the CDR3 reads CSASAASGGAYGELFF. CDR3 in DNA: TGCAGTGCTAGTGCAGCTAGCGGGGGGGCCTACGGGGAGCTGTTTTTT.

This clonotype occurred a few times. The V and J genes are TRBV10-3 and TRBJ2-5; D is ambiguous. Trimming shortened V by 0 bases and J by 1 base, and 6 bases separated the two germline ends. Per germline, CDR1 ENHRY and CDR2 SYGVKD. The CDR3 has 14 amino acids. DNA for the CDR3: TGTGCCATCAGTGAGTCGGGTCGCCAAGAGACCCAGTACTTC. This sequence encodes CAISESGRQETQYF.

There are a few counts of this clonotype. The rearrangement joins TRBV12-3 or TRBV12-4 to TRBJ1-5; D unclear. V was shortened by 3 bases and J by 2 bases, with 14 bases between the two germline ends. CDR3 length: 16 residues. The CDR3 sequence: CASSLDRGPGNQPQHF. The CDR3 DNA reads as TGTGCCAGCAGTTTGGATCGTGGGCCGGGCAATCAGCCCCAGCATTTT.

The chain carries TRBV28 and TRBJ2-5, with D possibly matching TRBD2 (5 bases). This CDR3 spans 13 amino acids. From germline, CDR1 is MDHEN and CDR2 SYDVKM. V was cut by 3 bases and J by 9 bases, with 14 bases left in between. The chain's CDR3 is CASSLGTSRAQYF. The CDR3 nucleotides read TGTGCCAGCAGTTTGGGTACTTCGAGGGCCCAGTACTTC.

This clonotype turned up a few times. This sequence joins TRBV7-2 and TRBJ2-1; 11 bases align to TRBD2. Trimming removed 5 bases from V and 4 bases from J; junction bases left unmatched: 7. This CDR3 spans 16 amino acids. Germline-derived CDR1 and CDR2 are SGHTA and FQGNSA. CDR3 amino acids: CASSPTSGSGYNEQFF. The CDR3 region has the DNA TGTGCCAGCAGCCCCACTAGCGGGAGTGGTTACAATGAGCAGTTCTTC.

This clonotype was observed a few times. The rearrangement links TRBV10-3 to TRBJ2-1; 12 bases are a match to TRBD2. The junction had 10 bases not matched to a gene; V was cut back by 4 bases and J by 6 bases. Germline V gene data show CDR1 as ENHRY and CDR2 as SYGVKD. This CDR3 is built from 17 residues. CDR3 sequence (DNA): TGTGCCATCAGTGGCCCCTGGACTAGCGGGATTGCCAATGAGCAGTTCTTC. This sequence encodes CAISGPWTSGIANEQFF.

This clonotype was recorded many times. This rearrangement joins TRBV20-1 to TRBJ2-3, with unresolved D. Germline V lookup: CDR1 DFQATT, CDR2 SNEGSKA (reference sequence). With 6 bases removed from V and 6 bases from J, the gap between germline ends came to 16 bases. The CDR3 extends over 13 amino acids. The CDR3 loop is CSADVAGVDTQYF. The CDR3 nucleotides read TGCAGTGCCGATGTCGCTGGCGTGGATACGCAGTATTTT.

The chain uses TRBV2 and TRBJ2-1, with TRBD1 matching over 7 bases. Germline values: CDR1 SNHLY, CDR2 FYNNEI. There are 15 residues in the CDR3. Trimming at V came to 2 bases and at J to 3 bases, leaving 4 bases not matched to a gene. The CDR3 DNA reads TGTGCCAGCAGTGAACAGGGGGTACTCTACAATGAGCAGTTCTTC. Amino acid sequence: CASSEQGVLYNEQFF.